This T cell receptor (beta chain) derives from a study of shared clonotypes between healthy human individuals. The CDR3 is 16 residues long. The ends lost 0 bases at V and 7 bases at J; junction bases unmatched: 7. Germline V CDR1 and CDR2: SGHRS, YFSETQ. This table comes from immunoSEQ multiplex PCR, and its TCRdb copy is limited to in-frame clones, with some not included. The repertoire consists of some 1,100,000 clones, with 78% occurring once and the leading ten covering 0.52%. This chain joins TRBV5-1 and TRBJ1-4; 9 bases are a match to TRBD1. The clonotype originates from a man aged 18 to 30 in good health. Some clones in this sample may be carry-over from other donors' samples. Specimen: memory CD4+ T cells from PBMCs. The subset denotes: CD45RA-negative fraction. CDR3 sequence: CASSLGWGQGREKLFF. The CDR3 DNA reads as TGCGCCAGCAGCTTGGGGTGGGGACAGGGCCGTGAAAAACTGTTTTTT.